Sequencing of this T cell receptor (beta chain) was carried out in a study of blood T cells in healthy people across ages (dated by TCRdb to about 2015). For the wider study: In model experiments, roughly one uniquely barcoded TCR beta cDNA molecule per two T cells was captured by template switching. The donors were split into four age groups: young (average about 15 years), middle-aged (roughly 39), aged (more than 60) and long-lived (roughly 88). To avoid experimental bias, donors of different ages were spread randomly across the sequencing lanes. For two donors (one aged 18 to 30 and one aged 80 or older), the study analyzed two additional independent replicas of 1 million unique cDNA reads from the same blood draw. Age-related changes in TCR beta repertoire diversity were measured in the study by deep sequencing normalized with unique cDNA molecular identifiers.

Here is what the overall study found, with its caveats: Compared with the aged group, the long-lived group had more naive CD4+ T cells, fewer expanded clones and increased TCR diversity, a pattern suggesting age selection. Estimates of total diversity based on one million sequenced T cells were considered lower bounds and underestimates. Observed TCR beta diversity per million T cells fell roughly linearly with age, and a significant reduction was already apparent by age roughly 40. Because the CMV infection status of the donors was unknown, age-related changes in expanded clonotypes may potentially have been confounded. There was a strong correlation between observed TCR beta diversity and the percentage of naive T cells measured by flow cytometry. Conclusive comparison of naive and antigen-experienced compartments was prevented by the profiling of bulk unsorted PBMCs.

In its sample, this clonotype was seen once. The target of this receptor is not known. Base qualities were left out, and no much larger clone turns up one base away. One read yields weak evidence. Library construction relied on 5' RACE. Sequenced on an Illumina HiSeq 2500. A second about 7 to 11 cycle PCR used a sample-barcoded 5' primer and a J-beta primer mix. A unique molecular identifier was introduced onto each TCR beta cDNA molecule by a template-switch 5' adaptor carrying 12 random nucleotides. Each sample yielded at least 3 million CDR3-containing paired-end reads. First-strand cDNA was synthesized from all RNA with the Mint cDNA synthesis kit, primed by a TRBC-specific oligonucleotide. After uracil-DNA glycosylase treatment, a first 18-cycle PCR used universal primers M1SS and BC2_uni_R on all cDNA. As for the authors' bioinformatics: Normalization of each sample was performed by random selection of 1 million high-quality reads, each carrying a distinct molecular identifier. Instead of being binned into consensus sequences, reads with shared molecular identifiers were discarded. MiTCR, set to a Q25 quality threshold and the strictest error-elimination algorithm, was used for CDR3 identification, clonotype clustering and error correction. A nonparametric unseen species model with Euler transformation was used to estimate lower-bound total TCR beta diversity. TCRdb reworked the public reads: Q25 trimming with fastp, MiXCR clone assembly, productive beta chains retained. Rows are unified per CDR3 protein, each entry keeping the most common DNA and genes. The V and J calls reflect TCRdb's pipeline rather than the authors' work. This sample comprises 870,000 or so distinct CDR3 sequences, 29% of them detected only once. The leading ten clones occupy 17% of the sample.

Systemically healthy Caucasian individuals from Russia, around 38 in total and aged roughly 6 to 100 years, were included as donors. Ten milliliters of peripheral blood were drawn from each donor into EDTA-treated Vacutainer tubes. Ficoll-Paque density-gradient centrifugation was used to isolate PBMCs, with at least 7 million obtained per sample. Total RNA was extracted from PBMCs with Trizol reagent, with at least 6 micrograms obtained per sample. Naive CD45RAhigh/CD27high T cell percentages were measured by flow cytometry on a PBMC aliquot from every donor. From cysteine to phenylalanine, the CDR3 is 14 amino acids long. The retained sequence is limited to the CDR3, 42 bases, with the frame set at the first base. A distance of 14 bases separates the germline ends of V and J, which lose 3 bases and 7 bases respectively. Looking up the germline V gene yields CDR1 MNHEY and CDR2 SVGAGI.

The material sequenced was blood. Here the chain combines TRBV6-5 and TRBJ2-3, with a tentative D gene TRBD2 over 6 matching bases. This sequence originates from a woman of 80 years or more in good health. The CDR3 protein: CASSYGGSEYTQYF. The base sequence is TGTGCCAGCAGTTATGGGGGGAGCGAGTATACGCAGTATTTT.